This T cell receptor (beta chain) was recorded in a study of shared clonotypes between healthy human individuals. Overall study results and limits: Rarefaction demonstrated incomplete sorted-subset sequencing despite large depth.

Details on this clone: What it binds is not known.

Per the germline V gene, CDR1 is SNHLY and CDR2 is FYNNEI. V was pared by 6 bases and J by 5 bases, with 13 bases of the junction left unmatched. The CDR3 has 17 residues. Method: immunoSEQ multiplex PCR; TCRdb's copy keeps in-frame clones and lacks some. In the table there are some 2 million clones, approximately 95% of which are singletons. Input material: naive CD4+ T cells sorted from blood. Subset meaning: CD45RA+ positively selected. The V and J genes are TRBV2 and TRBJ2-5; TRBD2 matches at 12 bases. The sequence derives from a young man in good health. CDR3 region: CASSQNRLAGERETQYF. The CDR3 nucleotides are TGTGCCAGCAGCCAAAATCGACTAGCGGGAGAAAGGGAGACCCAGTACTTC.